Listed here is a single TCR beta chain. What it binds is unknown. The Oncomine TCR Beta short-read assay was what sequenced the DNA obtained from cultured CD4+ T cells. MiXCR, applied by TCRdb to the PCR reads, yields one record per CDR3 protein. Among more than 9,000 distinct CDR3 sequences listed, 76% were seen once. The data were taken from a study of vaccination and CD4 T cells after COVID-19. Findings and limits, study-wide: Spike mono-reactivity held for 304 of 307 vaccine-specific clones in convalescent patients.

Described treatment: approximately 11-day PBMC culture with coronavirus spike peptide pools or control peptides (ViraFEST assay). Peptide pools at approximately 9.1 ug/ml and IL-2 at about 9.6 IU/ml were added to cultures of 1.5 million to 2 million PBMCs per well. This CDR3 has 16 amino acids. Germline loops: CDR1 MNHEY, CDR2 SVGEGT. Unmatched junction bases numbered 5, after V lost 0 bases and J lost 3 bases. The V and J genes are TRBV6-2 or TRBV6-3 and TRBJ1-1; TRBD1 matches 9 bases. Sequenced: CD4+ T cells from blood, cultured in vitro. The receptor was derived from a human donor who had recovered from COVID-19. CDR3 nucleotides: TGTGCCAGCAGTTACTCGTCGTGGACAGGGGACACTGAAGCTTTCTTT. Translation gives CASSYSSWTGDTEAFF.